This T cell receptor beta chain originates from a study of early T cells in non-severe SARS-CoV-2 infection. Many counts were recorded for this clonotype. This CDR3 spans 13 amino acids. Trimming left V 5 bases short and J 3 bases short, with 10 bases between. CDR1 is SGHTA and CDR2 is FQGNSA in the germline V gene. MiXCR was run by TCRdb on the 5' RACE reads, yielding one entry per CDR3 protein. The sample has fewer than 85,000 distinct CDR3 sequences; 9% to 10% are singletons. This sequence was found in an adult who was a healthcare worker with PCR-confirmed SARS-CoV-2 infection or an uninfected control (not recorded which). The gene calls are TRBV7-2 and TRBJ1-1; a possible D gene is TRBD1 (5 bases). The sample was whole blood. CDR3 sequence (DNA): TGTGCCAGCAGCATTCAGGGAGACACTGAAGCTTTCTTT. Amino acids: CASSIQGDTEAFF.